Each of the 21 T cell receptor beta chains below was sequenced from the same sample in a study of CD4 and CD8 cells across lung adenocarcinoma regions. A single record per CDR3 protein comes from TCRdb applying MiXCR to the PCR reads. The sample holds around 15,000 distinct CDR3 sequences, less than 55% seen once. Sequenced: CD8+ T cells from the center of a lung tumor. Receptors were obtained from a female donor with lung adenocarcinoma. The CD4 and CD8 labels of this study may be unreliable.

This clonotype is medium-sized (0.01 to 0.1%) within its sample. The genes are TRBV7-2 and TRBJ2-3; 12 bases fit TRBD2. Germline loops: CDR1 SGHTA, CDR2 FQGNSA. The CDR3 has 16 residues. V shed 5 bases and J 0 bases; nucleotides not matched to a gene: 3. The CDR3 protein is CASSLGTSGSTDTQYF. The DNA of the CDR3 is TGTGCCAGCAGCCTAGGGACTAGCGGGAGCACAGATACGCAGTATTTT.

This clonotype was detected only a few times. The V and J genes are TRBV6-1 and TRBJ2-5; TRBD2 matches at 8 bases. CDR1 is MNHNS, CDR2 SASEGT, per germline. The CDR3 totals 12 residues. The CDR3 spells CAFSGEGETQYF. CDR3 in DNA: TGTGCTTTTAGCGGGGAGGGAGAGACCCAGTACTTC.

This clonotype was counted only a few times. This rearrangement joins TRBV4-2 to TRBJ1-4, with a weak D call TRBD1 (6 bases). CDR3 length: 16 residues. CDR1 is LGHNA, CDR2 YNFKEQ, per germline. Between the trimmed V and J ends, which lost 0 bases and 4 bases, there was a span of 12 bases. CDR3 region: CASSQDGGGDNEKLFF. The CDR3 nucleotides read TGTGCCAGCAGCCAAGATGGGGGCGGAGATAATGAAAAACTGTTTTTT.

Concerning this clonotype: The germline gene is not matched at one end of the junction; a read error may be the cause. V gene TRBV6-1 combines with J gene TRBJ2-4, with TRBD2 matching 7 bases. This CDR3 has 17 amino acids. Germline V gene data show CDR1 as MNHNS and CDR2 as SASEGT. The CDR3 is CASSRGLGGGAKNTQYF. The CDR3 region has the DNA TGTGCCAGCAGCCGCGGACTGGGGGGGGGAGCCAAAAATACGCAGTATTTC.

The rearrangement joins TRBV6-1 to TRBJ2-4, with 7 bases lining up with TRBD1. Trimming removed 5 bases from V and 12 bases from J; junction bases left unmatched: 19. CDR1 MNHNS and CDR2 SASEGT come from the germline V gene. This CDR3 comprises 16 residues. DNA of the CDR3: TGTGCCAGCAGTCCTAGGGGGCTGCGAACCAAAAATACTCAGTACTTC. Protein: CASSPRGLRTKNTQYF.

This chain uses TRBV6-1 with TRBJ2-3, with a weak D call TRBD2 (7 bases). Germline V gene lookup returns CDR1 MNHNS and CDR2 SASEGT. V dropped 3 bases and J dropped 2 bases, with 12 bases sitting between them. This CDR3 is built from 15 residues. This CDR3 reads CASSEAGAPTDTQYF. The DNA of the CDR3 is TGTGCCAGCAGTGAGGCGGGGGCCCCCACAGATACGCAGTATTTT.

The chain recombines TRBV6-1 with TRBJ2-4; 10 bases are shared with TRBD1. Germline CDR1 is MNHNS and CDR2 is SASEGT. The V gene end was trimmed by 6 bases and the J gene end by 13 bases; junction bases not matched to a gene: 18. The CDR3 length is 16 residues. The CDR3, as DNA: TGTGCCAGCAGCGGGACAGGGGTGTGTGCCAAAAACACGCAGTACTTC. Translating gives CASSGTGVCAKNTQYF.

This clonotype was seen many times. The chain recombines TRBV6-1 with TRBJ2-3; D gene unclear. Germline V gene sequence: CDR1 MNHNS, CDR2 SASEGT. The CDR3 contains 11 residues. V lost 3 bases and J lost 3, with 1 base in between. In nucleotides, the CDR3 is TGTGCCAGCAGTGATACAGATACGCAGTATTTT. This gives the protein CASSDTDTQYF.

This clonotype has at least ten counts. This chain joins TRBV11-2 and TRBJ2-1; 13 bases are a match to TRBD2. Germline CDR1 SGHAT, CDR2 FQNNGV. The CDR3 runs to 15 residues. The ends lost 5 bases at V and 10 bases at J; junction bases unmatched: 8. The CDR3 region has the DNA TGTGCCAGCAGCGGGGGACTAGCGGGGTCCGGGGAGCAGTTCTTC. Its protein is CASSGGLAGSGEQFF.

The J gene is TRBJ1-2, the V gene TRBV27, with a weak D call TRBD1 (5 bases). The CDR3 runs 13 residues. The V and J ends lost 3 bases and 8 bases respectively, with 13 bases between them. The germline CDR1 and CDR2 sequences are MNHEY and SMNVEV (reference sequence). The CDR3 DNA is TGTGCCAGCAGTTTTCCGTCCGGGGGAGGCTACACCTTC. It specifies CASSFPSGGGYTF.

DNA for the CDR3: TGTGCCAGCAGTTATACAGTGAATAGCAATCAGCCCCAGCATTTT. This codes for CASSYTVNSNQPQHF. V is TRBV6-5 and J is TRBJ1-5; D ambiguous. The CDR3 consists of 15 residues. From germline, CDR1 is MNHEY and CDR2 SVGAGI. V was pared by 3 bases and J by 0 bases, with 9 bases between.

The genes are TRBV10-3 and TRBJ2-5, with TRBD1 as a possible D gene (8 bases). The V and J ends lost 10 bases and 4 bases respectively, with 13 bases between them. CDR3 length equals 12 residues. Germline V CDR1 and CDR2: ENHRY, SYGVKD. This chain's CDR3 is CATNRGGETQYF. CDR3 sequence (DNA): TGTGCCACCAACAGGGGGGGAGAGACCCAGTACTTC.

The CDR3 sequence: CAGSGGRGQEIQYF. The CDR3 coding sequence is TGTGCGGGCAGCGGGGGCCGTGGACAAGAGATTCAGTACTTC. This chain joins TRBV25-1 and TRBJ2-4; 8 positions agree with TRBD2. This CDR3 region has 14 residues. The V gene's germline CDR1 is MGHDK and CDR2 SYGVNS.

This clonotype was seen a single time. Its ends do not fully match the called genes, so a read error is possible. The chain links TRBV7-6 to TRBJ2-4; the D call may be TRBD1 or TRBD2 (5 bases each). The CDR3 extends over 16 amino acids. The germline CDR1 and CDR2 sequences are SGHVS and FNYEAQ. DNA of the CDR3: TGTGCGAGCAGCTTTCCGGGGCTGGCAGCCAAAAACACTCAGTACTTC. Translation: CASSFPGLAAKNTQYF.

The chain couples TRBV7-6 to TRBJ2-3, with unresolved D. With the DNA end fitting TRBJ2-5 better, the J assignment may be wrong. CDR3 size: 13 residues. CDR1 SGHVS and CDR2 FNYEAQ come from the germline V gene. CDR3 sequence: CASSLGGGETQYF. The CDR3 DNA is TGTGCCAGCAGCTTAGGAGGTGGTGAGACCCAGTACTTC.

This clonotype was seen repeatedly, ten times or more. V is TRBV7-2 and J is TRBJ1-1; D gene unclear. CDR1 and CDR2 (germline): SGHTA, FQGNSA. This CDR3 has 12 amino acids. V was pared by 4 bases and J by 0 bases, with 3 bases between. CDR3 sequence reads: CASSYVNTEAFF. The DNA for the CDR3 is TGTGCCAGCAGCTACGTGAACACTGAAGCTTTCTTT.

The rearrangement uses TRBV20-1 and TRBJ1-4; D not certain. The CDR3 consists of 14 residues. Trimming took off 3 bases at V and 8 bases at J, with 16 bases between the two ends. Looked up from germline, CDR1 is DFQATT and CDR2 is SNEGSKA (reference sequence). CDR3 sequence reads: CSASDSKAKEKLFF. CDR3 coding DNA: TGCAGTGCTAGCGACTCCAAGGCGAAAGAAAAACTGTTTTTT.

The V call is TRBV10-3, the J call TRBJ2-3; a weak D match, TRBD1 (6 bases). CDR1 ENHRY and CDR2 SYGVKD come from the germline V gene. The V gene lost 11 bases and the J gene lost 7 bases, with 16 bases spanning the gap. CDR3 length: 12 amino acids. The CDR3 is CASQGLGYTQYF. In nucleotides, the CDR3 is TGTGCCTCACAGGGCCTTGGTTATACGCAGTATTTT.

This rearrangement joins TRBV6-5 to TRBJ2-5, with 7 bases matching TRBD2. Germline V gives CDR1 MNHEY, CDR2 SVGAGI. The V gene end was trimmed by 4 bases and the J gene end by 2 bases; junction bases not matched to a gene: 16. The CDR3 is 18 residues long. This chain's CDR3 is CASSSPTFASGDQETQYF. CDR3 nucleotide sequence: TGTGCCAGCAGTTCCCCCACTTTCGCTAGCGGAGATCAAGAGACCCAGTACTTC.

This clonotype was observed many times. The chain uses TRBV12-3 or TRBV12-4 and TRBJ2-1; no definite D call. The CDR3 covers 11 residues. With 6 bases removed from V and 5 bases from J, the gap between germline ends came to 5 bases. CDR3 loop: CASRGNNEQFF. CDR3 DNA sequence: TGTGCCAGCAGAGGAAACAATGAGCAGTTCTTC.

This clonotype was counted once. The genes are TRBV6-4 and TRBJ2-4, with 9 nucleotides matching TRBD2. Matching the DNA end better, TRBJ2-7 makes the J call doubtful. The germline V gene encodes CDR1 MRHNA and CDR2 SNTAGT. The CDR3 spans 17 residues. CDR3 in amino acids: CASSDPRAASGAYEQYF. The CDR3 DNA sequence: TGTGCCAGCAGTGACCCGAGAGCGGCTAGCGGGGCCTACGAGCAGTACTTC.